The clone carrying this TCR beta chain showed up just a few times. The antigen remains unidentified. Primers for the PCR totalled 60 Vbeta and 13 Jbeta. Generated by immunoSEQ multiplex PCR, the TCRdb table keeps only in-frame clones and is missing some. The sample contains about 89,000 clones, approximately 81% of which appear only once. The sample originates from a study of cytomegalovirus exposure and HLA in healthy donors. Findings and caveats of the study: After further analysis at a later stage, some 15,000 TCR beta sequences were associated with HLA alleles at 0.05 false discovery rate.

The V gene's germline CDR1 is PRHDT and CDR2 FYEKMQ (reference sequence). The length of the CDR3 is 14 residues. V lost 1 base to trimming and J lost 6 bases, with 13 bases between them. The sequence came from a man aged 35-49 years in good health and CMV-seropositive. The sample comprised PBMCs. The rearrangement joins TRBV13 to TRBJ2-7; D is perhaps TRBD2 (5 bases). Here the CDR3 reads CASSLAGGLAEQYF. CDR3 DNA: TGTGCCAGCAGCTTAGCTGGCGGGCTCGCCGAGCAGTACTTC.